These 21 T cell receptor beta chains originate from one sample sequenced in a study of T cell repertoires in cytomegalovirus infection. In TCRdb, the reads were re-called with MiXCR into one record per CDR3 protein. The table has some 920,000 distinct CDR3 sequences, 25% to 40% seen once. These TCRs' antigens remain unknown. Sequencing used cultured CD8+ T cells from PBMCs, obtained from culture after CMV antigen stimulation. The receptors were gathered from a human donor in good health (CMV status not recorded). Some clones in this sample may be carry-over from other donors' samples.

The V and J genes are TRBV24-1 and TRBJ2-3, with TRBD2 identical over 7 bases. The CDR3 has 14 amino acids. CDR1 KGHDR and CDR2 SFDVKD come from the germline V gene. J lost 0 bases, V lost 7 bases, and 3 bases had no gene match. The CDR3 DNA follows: TGTGCCACCAGCCGGGGGGTAAGCACAGATACGCAGTATTTT. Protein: CATSRGVSTDTQYF.

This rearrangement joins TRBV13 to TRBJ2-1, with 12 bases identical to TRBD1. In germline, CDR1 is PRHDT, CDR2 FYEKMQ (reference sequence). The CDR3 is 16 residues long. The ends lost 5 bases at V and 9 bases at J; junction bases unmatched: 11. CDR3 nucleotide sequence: TGTGCCAGCAGCACCCGGGACAGGGGGCGGAGGTCTGAGCAGTTCTTC. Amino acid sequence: CASSTRDRGRRSEQFF.

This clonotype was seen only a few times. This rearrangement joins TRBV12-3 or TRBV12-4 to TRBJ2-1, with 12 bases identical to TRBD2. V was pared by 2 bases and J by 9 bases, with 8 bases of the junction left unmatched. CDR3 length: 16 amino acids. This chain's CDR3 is CASSLSASGGGGEQFF. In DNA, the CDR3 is TGTGCCAGCAGTTTATCGGCTAGCGGGGGGGGTGGTGAGCAGTTCTTC.

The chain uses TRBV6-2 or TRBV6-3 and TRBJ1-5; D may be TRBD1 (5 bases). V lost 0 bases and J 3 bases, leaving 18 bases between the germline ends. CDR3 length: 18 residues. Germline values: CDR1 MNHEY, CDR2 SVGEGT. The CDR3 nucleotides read TGTGCCAGCAGTTACTCGAGTTGGGAGATAGGGGACAATCAGCCCCAGCATTTT. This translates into CASSYSSWEIGDNQPQHF.

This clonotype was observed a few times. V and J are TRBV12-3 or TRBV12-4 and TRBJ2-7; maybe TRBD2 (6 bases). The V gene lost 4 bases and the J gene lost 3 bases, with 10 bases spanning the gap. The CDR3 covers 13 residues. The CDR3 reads CASSSGLDYEQYF. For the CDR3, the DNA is TGTGCCAGCAGTTCGGGACTTGACTACGAGCAGTACTTC.

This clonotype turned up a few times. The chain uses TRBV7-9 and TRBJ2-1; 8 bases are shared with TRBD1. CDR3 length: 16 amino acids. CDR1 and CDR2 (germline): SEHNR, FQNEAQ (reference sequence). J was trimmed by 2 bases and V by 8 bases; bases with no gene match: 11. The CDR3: CASSRTGFSTYNEQFF. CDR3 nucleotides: TGTGCCAGCTCCCGGACAGGGTTCAGCACCTACAATGAGCAGTTCTTC.

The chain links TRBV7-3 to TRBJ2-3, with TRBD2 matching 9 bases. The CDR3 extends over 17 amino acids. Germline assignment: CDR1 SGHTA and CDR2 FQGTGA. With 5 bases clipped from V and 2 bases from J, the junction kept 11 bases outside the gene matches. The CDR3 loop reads CASSPTGGGATTDTQYF. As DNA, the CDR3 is TGTGCCAGCAGCCCGACGGGCGGGGGGGCCACCACAGATACGCAGTATTTT.

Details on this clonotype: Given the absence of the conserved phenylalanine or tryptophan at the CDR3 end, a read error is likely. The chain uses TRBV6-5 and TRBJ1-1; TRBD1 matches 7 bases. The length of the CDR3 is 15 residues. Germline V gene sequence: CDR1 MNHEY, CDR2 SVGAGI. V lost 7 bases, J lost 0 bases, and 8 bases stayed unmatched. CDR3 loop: CASTLRDSLNTEAFS. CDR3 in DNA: TGTGCCAGCACATTGCGGGACAGCCTGAACACTGAAGCTTTCTCT.

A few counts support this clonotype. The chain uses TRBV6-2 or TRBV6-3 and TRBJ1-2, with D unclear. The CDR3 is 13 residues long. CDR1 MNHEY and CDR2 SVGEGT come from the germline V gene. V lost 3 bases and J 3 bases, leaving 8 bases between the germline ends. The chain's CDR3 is CASSYGVDYGYTF. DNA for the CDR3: TGTGCCAGCAGTTATGGGGTTGACTATGGCTACACCTTC.

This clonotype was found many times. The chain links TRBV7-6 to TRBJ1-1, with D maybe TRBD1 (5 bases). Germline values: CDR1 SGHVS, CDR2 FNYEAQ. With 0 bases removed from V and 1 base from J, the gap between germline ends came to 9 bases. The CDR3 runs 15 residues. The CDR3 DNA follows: TGTGCCAGCAGCTTAGCCAGGGACCAGAACACTGAAGCTTTCTTT. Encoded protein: CASSLARDQNTEAFF. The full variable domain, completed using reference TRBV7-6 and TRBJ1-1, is GAGVSQSPRYKVTKRGQDVALRCDPISGHVSLYWYRQALGQGPEFLTYFNYEAQQDKSGLPNDRFSAERPEGSISTLTIQRTEQRDSAMYRCASSLARDQNTEAFFGQGTRLTVV.

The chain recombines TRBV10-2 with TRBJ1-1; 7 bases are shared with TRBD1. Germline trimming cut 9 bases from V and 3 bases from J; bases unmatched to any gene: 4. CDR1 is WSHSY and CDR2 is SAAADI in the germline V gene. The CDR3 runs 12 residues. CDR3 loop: CASRGQHTEAFF. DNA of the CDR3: TGCGCCAGTAGGGGGCAGCACACTGAAGCTTTCTTT.

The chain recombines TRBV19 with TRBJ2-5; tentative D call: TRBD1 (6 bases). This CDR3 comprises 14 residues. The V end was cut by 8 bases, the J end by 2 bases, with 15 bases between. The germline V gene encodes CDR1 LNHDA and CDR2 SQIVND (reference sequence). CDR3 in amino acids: CASPLQGTQETQYF. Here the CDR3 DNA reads TGTGCCAGTCCTCTACAGGGAACGCAAGAGACCCAGTACTTC.

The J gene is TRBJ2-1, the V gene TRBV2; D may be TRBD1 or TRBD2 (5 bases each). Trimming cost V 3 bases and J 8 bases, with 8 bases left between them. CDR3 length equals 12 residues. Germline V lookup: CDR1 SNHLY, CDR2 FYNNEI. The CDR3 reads CASSEGRHEQFF. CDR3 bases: TGTGCCAGCAGTGAGGGACGTCATGAGCAGTTCTTC. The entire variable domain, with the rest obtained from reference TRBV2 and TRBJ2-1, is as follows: EPEVTQTPSHQVTQMGQEVILRCVPISNHLYFYWYRQILGQKVEFLVSFYNNEISEKSEIFDDQFSVERPDGSNFTLKIRSTKLEDSAMYFCASSEGRHEQFFGPGTRLTVL.

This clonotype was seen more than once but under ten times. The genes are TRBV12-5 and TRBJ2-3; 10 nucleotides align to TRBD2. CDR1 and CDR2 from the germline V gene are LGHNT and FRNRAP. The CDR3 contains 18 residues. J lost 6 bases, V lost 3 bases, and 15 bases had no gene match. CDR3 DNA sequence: TGTGCTAGTGGTTTCACCACGGCCCTAGCGGGGGCCCACGATACGCAGTATTTT. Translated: CASGFTTALAGAHDTQYF.

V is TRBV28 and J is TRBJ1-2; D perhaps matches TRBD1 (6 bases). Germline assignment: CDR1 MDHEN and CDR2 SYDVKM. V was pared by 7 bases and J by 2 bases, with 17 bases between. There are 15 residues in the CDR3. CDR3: CASIGDGRGNYGYTF. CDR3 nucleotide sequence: TGTGCCAGCATCGGCGATGGGAGGGGGAACTATGGCTACACCTTC.

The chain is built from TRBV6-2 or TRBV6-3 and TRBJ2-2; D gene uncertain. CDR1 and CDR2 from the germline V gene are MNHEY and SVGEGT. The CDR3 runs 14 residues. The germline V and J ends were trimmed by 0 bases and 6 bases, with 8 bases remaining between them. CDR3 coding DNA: TGTGCCAGCAGTTACTCTGGCTCCTCCGGGGAGCTGTTTTTT. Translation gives CASSYSGSSGELFF.

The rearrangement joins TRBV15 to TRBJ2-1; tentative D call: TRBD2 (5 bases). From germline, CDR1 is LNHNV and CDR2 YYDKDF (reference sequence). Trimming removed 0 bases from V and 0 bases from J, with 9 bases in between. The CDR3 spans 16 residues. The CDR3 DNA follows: TGTGCCACCAGCAGAGATCTGGGGAGCTCCTACAATGAGCAGTTCTTC. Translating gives CATSRDLGSSYNEQFF.

The CDR3 DNA follows: TGTGCCAGCAGTCCGGGACAGGTAGTAGACACTGAAGCTTTCTTT. Translation gives CASSPGQVVDTEAFF. The rearrangement links TRBV27 to TRBJ1-1, with 8 nucleotides matching TRBD1. The germline V gene has CDR1 MNHEY and CDR2 SMNVEV (reference sequence). V shed 5 bases, J shed 3 bases, and the junction held 8 bases outside the gene matches. This CDR3 has 15 amino acids.

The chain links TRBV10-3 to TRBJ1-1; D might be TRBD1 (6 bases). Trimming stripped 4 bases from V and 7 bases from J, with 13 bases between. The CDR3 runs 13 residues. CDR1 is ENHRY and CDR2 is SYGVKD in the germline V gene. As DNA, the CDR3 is TGTGCCATCAGTGGGGGGGGACACAGTGAAGCTTTCTTT. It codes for CAISGGGHSEAFF.

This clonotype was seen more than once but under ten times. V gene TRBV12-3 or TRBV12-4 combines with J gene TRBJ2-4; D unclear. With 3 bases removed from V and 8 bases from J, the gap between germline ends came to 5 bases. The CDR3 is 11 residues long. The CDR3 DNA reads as TGTGCCAGCAGTTTCGCGGACATTCAGTACTTC. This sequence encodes CASSFADIQYF.

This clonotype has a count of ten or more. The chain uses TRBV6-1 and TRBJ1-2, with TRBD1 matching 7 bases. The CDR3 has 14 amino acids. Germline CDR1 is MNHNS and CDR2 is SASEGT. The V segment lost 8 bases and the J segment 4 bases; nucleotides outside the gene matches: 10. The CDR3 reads CASATGQSFYGYTF. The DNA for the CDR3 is TGTGCCAGCGCAACGGGACAGAGCTTCTATGGCTACACCTTC.